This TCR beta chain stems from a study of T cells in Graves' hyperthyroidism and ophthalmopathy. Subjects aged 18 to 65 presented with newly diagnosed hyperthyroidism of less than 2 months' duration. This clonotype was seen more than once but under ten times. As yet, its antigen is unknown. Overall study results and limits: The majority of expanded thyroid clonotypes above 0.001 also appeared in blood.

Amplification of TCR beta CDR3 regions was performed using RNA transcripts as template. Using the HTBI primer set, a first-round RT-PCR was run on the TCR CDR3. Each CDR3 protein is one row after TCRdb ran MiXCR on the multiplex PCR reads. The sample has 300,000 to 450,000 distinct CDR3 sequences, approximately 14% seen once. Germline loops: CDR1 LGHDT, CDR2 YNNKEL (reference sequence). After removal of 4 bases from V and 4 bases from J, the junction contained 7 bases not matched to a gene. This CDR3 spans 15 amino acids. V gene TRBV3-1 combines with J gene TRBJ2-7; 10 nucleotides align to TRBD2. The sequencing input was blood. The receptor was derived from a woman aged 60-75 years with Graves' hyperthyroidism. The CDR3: CASSLSSGSRYEQYF. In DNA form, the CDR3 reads TGTGCCAGCAGCCTCTCTAGCGGGAGTAGGTACGAGCAGTACTTC.